This TCR beta chain was observed in a study of Ad26.COV2.S vaccination and SARS-CoV-2 variants. General study results and limits: Individuals receiving vaccine had higher spike-specific TCR breadth than placebo recipients did. The TCR breadth and depth analyses may have understated or missed part of the total T cell responses. Similar non-spike TCR breadth was observed in recipients of vaccine and of placebo.

Produced via immunoSEQ multiplex PCR; TCRdb's table is partial and in-frame only. The table records about 350,000 clones, around nine tenths of them present only once. The treatment was: about 20 received Ad26.COV2.S at low or high dose, single or two shots; a few received placebo; per-sample allocation not given. Specimens were obtained on day 63 following the first vaccine or placebo injection. An adult of 18-55 years in Boston served as donor. With respect to this clone: Its antigen remains unidentified.

The receptor was isolated from a person between 18 and 65 years old who received the Ad26.COV2.S COVID-19 vaccine or a placebo. The source material was peripheral blood, sampled in a trial of Ad26.COV2.S vaccine versus placebo.

This chain's CDR3 is CASSDNVITGGFYGYTF. CDR3 nucleotides: TGTGCCAGCAGTGACAACGTTATAACAGGGGGCTTCTATGGCTACACCTTC. This rearrangement joins TRBV25-1 to TRBJ1-2, with 9 bases aligning to TRBD1. Losses at the gene ends were 3 bases for V and 4 bases for J; bases not matched to a gene: 12. From germline, CDR1 is MGHDK and CDR2 SYGVNS. CDR3 length: 17 residues.